Below, 5 T cell receptor beta chains from the same sample are listed, as sequenced in a study of shared T cell receptors in the human thymus. The table came from immunoSEQ multiplex PCR; TCRdb's copy has only in-frame clones and leaves some out. The sample contains about 730,000 clones, 75% to 90% of which appear only once. These data are also associated with another study on human thymus T cells.

The sequencing input was thymocytes. The receptors stem from a girl in the first two years of life with a congenital heart defect.

The CDR3 sequence is CASRGGGRETQYF. For the CDR3, the DNA is TGTGCCAGCAGGGGCGGGGGTCGGGAGACCCAGTACTTC. The chain recombines TRBV6-1 with TRBJ2-5; TRBD2 aligns across 7 bases. This CDR3 has 13 residues. The germline V gene encodes CDR1 MNHNS and CDR2 SASEGT. With V trimmed by 6 bases and J by 5 bases, 6 bases remained unmatched.

This clone was counted only a few times. This chain uses TRBV19 with TRBJ1-1, with 7 positions matching TRBD1. The CDR3 is 14 amino acids. Germline CDR1 LNHDA, CDR2 SQIVND (reference sequence). The trim removed 5 bases at V and 2 bases at J, leaving 5 bases unmatched. CDR3 bases: TGTGCCAGTAGTGCGGGACAGCCTAACACTGAAGCTTTCTTT. Translated, it gives CASSAGQPNTEAFF.

The rearrangement links TRBV7-2 to TRBJ1-6, with 8 bases identical to TRBD1. J lost 6 bases, V lost 5 bases, and 9 bases had no gene match. Germline V CDR1 and CDR2: SGHTA, FQGNSA. CDR3 length: 16 residues. The CDR3 DNA is TGTGCCAGCAGCCCCGGGACAGGTTCGGGTAATTCACCCCTCCACTTT. Protein: CASSPGTGSGNSPLHF.

The chain links TRBV19 to TRBJ1-3; D is perhaps TRBD1 (6 bases). The CDR3 is 16 amino acids. From germline, CDR1 is LNHDA and CDR2 SQIVND (reference sequence). V lost 4 bases to trimming and J lost 4 bases, with 17 bases between them. The CDR3 reads CASSKTRGAEGNTIYF. Written as DNA, the CDR3 is TGTGCCAGTAGTAAAACCCGGGGGGCAGAAGGAAACACCATATATTTT.

In nucleotides, the CDR3 is TGTGCCATGGCCCCCGGACTAGAAGAAAATGAGCAGTTCTTC. The encoded protein is CAMAPGLEENEQFF. V usage is TRBV10-3 and J usage is TRBJ2-1; 7 bases are a match to TRBD2. This CDR3 comprises 14 residues. Germline values: CDR1 ENHRY, CDR2 SYGVKD. With 9 bases clipped from V and 7 bases from J, the junction kept 12 bases outside the gene matches.